This TCR beta chain is drawn from a study of CD8 T cells in Susac syndrome. Sequencing of TCR beta was carried out in blood CD8+ and CD4+ T cells. The multiple sclerosis control cohort comprised treatment-naive individuals presenting with stable or active relapsing-remitting disease. The CD8+ and CD4+ T cells were negatively isolated, with the TEMRA cells enriched by FACS. Germline CDR1 is DFQATT and CDR2 is SNEGSKA (reference sequence). This CDR3 contains 11 residues. V was trimmed by 6 bases and J by 2 bases, leaving 6 bases between them. When the RNA was reverse transcribed, random hexamers were used with an input of roughly 0.5 to 1 ug. The amplification used immunoSEQ multiplex PCR on TCR beta CDR3; it spanned 54 Vbeta and 13 Jbeta. Via MiXCR, TCRdb re-called the immunoSEQ multiplex PCR reads, giving one row per CDR3 protein. This sample yields approximately 230,000 distinct CDR3 sequences, of which just under 95% are seen a single time; around 0.07% belongs to the top ten.

The sample taken for sequencing was CD4+ T cells from PBMCs. This chain joins TRBV20-1 and TRBJ2-3; the D is unclear. The receptor comes from a human donor with multiple sclerosis. The CDR3 protein is CSATITDTQYF. CDR3 sequence (DNA): TGCAGTGCAACAATCACAGATACGCAGTATTTT.